This T cell receptor (beta chain) was retrieved from a study of cytomegalovirus exposure and HLA in healthy donors. Study summary: From HLA-typed donors, an early data release held some 91 million unique TCRs.

Whole-study findings and limits: Later on, an analysis showed TCR association rates differing by HLA locus, with DRB1 the most and HLA-C the fewest.

Trimming cost V 7 bases and J 6 bases; bases outside gene matches: 15. This CDR3 has 14 residues. From germline, CDR1 is SQVTM and CDR2 ANQGSEA. Note on this clone: Its antigen is as yet unknown.

PCR amplification relied on 60 Vbeta primers (plus 13 Jbeta primers). Here immunoSEQ multiplex PCR was the method, and the copy in TCRdb shows in-frame clones only, minus some. The repertoire table contains more than 45,000 clones. The V and J genes are TRBV29-1 and TRBJ2-7, with TRBD1 matching 7 bases. This TCR was sampled from a young woman in good health and CMV-seropositive. Sequenced: PBMCs. CDR3 residues: CSANRQGSLSEQYF. DNA of the CDR3: TGCAGCGCAAACCGACAGGGCTCTCTCTCCGAGCAGTACTTC.